This T cell receptor beta chain originates from a study of tumor-infiltrating lymphocytes in oesophageal squamous cell carcinoma. TCRdb redid the calling of the PCR reads with MiXCR, one entry per CDR3 protein. This table has just under 20,000 distinct CDR3 sequences, 35% to 50% appearing once. Looked up from germline, CDR1 is SGHAT and CDR2 is FQNNGV. The CDR3 length is 11 residues. Sample: normal esophageal tissue next to the tumor. V and J are TRBV11-2 and TRBJ2-3, with D possibly being TRBD1 (5 bases). The end of the DNA is better explained by TRBJ2-1, so the J call may be wrong. The receptor's source is a male donor with esophageal squamous cell carcinoma. CDR3 DNA: TGTGCCAGCAGCTACAGGTTTGAGCAGTTCTTC. This sequence encodes CASSYRFEQFF.